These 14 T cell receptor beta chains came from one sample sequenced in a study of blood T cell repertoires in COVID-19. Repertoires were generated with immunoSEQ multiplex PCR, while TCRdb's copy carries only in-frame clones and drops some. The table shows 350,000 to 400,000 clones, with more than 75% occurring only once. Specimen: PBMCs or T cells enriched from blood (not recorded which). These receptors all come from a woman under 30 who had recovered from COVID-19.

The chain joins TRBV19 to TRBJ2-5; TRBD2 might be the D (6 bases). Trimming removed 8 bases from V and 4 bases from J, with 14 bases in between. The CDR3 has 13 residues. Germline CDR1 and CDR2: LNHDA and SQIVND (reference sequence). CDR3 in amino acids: CASSAGLRETQYF. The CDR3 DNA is TGTGCCAGTTCTGCGGGGCTCAGAGAGACCCAGTACTTC.

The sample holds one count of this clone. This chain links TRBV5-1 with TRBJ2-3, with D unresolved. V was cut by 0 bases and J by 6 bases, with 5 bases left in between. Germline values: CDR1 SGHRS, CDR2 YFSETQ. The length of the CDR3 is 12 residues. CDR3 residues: CASSLDFDTQYF. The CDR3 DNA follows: TGCGCCAGCAGCTTGGACTTTGATACGCAGTATTTT.

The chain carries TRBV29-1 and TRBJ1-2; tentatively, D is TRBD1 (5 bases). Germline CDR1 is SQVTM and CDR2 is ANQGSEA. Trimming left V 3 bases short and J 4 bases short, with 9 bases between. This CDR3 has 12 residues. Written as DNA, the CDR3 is TGCAGCGTTGATGGGGGGAGCTATGGCTACACCTTC. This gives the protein CSVDGGSYGYTF.

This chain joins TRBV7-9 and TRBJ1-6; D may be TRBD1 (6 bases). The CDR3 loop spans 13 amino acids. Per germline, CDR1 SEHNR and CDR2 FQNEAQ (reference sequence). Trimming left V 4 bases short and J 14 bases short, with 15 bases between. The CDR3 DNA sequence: TGTGCCAGCAGCTCTAATACAGGGATAGCCCTCCACTTT. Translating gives CASSSNTGIALHF.

The DNA for the CDR3 is TGTGCCAGCAGCCGGGACAGGGGGATCGCCTATGGCTACACCTTC. Translated, it gives CASSRDRGIAYGYTF. The chain employs TRBV7-2 and TRBJ1-2; 11 bases map to TRBD1. Germline V gene lookup returns CDR1 SGHTA and CDR2 FQGNSA. With V trimmed by 5 bases and J by 4 bases, 6 bases remained unmatched. The CDR3 is made up of 15 amino acids.

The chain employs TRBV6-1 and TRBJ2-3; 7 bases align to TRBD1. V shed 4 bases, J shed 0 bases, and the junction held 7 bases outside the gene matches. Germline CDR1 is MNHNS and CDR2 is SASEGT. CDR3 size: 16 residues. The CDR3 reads CASSGPLTGSTDTQYF. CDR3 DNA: TGTGCCAGCAGTGGACCGCTGACAGGGAGCACAGATACGCAGTATTTT.

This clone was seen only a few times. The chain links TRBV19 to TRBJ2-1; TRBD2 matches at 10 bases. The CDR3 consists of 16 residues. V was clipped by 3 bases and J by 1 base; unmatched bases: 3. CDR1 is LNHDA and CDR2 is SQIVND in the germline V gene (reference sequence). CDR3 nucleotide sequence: TGTGCCAGTAGTATGGGGGGACTAGCGTCCTACAATGAGCAGTTCTTC. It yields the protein CASSMGGLASYNEQFF.

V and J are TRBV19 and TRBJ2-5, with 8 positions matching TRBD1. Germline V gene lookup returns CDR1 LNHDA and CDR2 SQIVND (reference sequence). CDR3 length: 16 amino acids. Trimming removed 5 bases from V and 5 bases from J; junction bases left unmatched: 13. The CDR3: CASSPYRTGKGETQYF. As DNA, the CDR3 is TGTGCCAGTAGTCCGTACCGGACAGGGAAGGGGGAGACCCAGTACTTC.

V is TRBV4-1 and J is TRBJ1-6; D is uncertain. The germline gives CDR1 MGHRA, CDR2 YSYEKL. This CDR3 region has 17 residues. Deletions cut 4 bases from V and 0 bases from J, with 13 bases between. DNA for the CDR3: TGCGCCAGCAGCCGAAAATTCGGGGACTCCTATAATTCACCCCTCCACTTT. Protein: CASSRKFGDSYNSPLHF.

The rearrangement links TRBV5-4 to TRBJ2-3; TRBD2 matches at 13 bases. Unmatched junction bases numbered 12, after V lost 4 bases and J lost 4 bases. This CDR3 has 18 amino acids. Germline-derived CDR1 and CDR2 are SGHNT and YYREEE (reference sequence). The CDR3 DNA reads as TGTGCCAGCAGCCCCGGGACTAGCGGGACTTTTATCGCAGATACGCAGTATTTT. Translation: CASSPGTSGTFIADTQYF.

The CDR3 loop reads CATYYSGTGGRRDNEQFF. CDR3 nucleotide sequence: TGTGCCACTTATTACTCCGGGACAGGGGGCCGGAGGGACAATGAGCAGTTCTTC. The rearrangement links TRBV24-1 to TRBJ2-1; TRBD1 matches at 12 bases. The CDR3 contains 18 residues. Germline V CDR1 and CDR2: KGHDR, SFDVKD. V was clipped by 10 bases and J by 5 bases; unmatched bases: 17.

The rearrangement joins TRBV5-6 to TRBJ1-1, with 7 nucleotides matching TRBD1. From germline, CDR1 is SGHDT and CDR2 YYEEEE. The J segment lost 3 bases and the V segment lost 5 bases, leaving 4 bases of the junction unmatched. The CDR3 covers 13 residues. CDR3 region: CASSYDRDTEAFF. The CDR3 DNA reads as TGTGCCAGCAGTTACGACAGGGACACTGAAGCTTTCTTT.

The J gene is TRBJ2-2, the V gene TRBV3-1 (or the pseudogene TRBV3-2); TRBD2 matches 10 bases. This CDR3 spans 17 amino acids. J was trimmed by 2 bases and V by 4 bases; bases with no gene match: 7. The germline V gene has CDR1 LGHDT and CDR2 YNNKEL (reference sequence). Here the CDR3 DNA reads TGTGCCAGCAGCCTGATAGCGGGGGGCACCAACACCGGGGAGCTGTTTTTT. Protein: CASSLIAGGTNTGELFF.

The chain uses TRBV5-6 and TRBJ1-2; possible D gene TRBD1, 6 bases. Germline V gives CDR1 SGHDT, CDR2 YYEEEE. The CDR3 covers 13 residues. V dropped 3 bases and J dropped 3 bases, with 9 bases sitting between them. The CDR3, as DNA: TGTGCCAGCAGCTGGGGACAAGACTATGGCTACACCTTC. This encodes CASSWGQDYGYTF.